Presented here are 14 T cell receptor beta chains from one specimen sequenced in a study of blood T cell repertoires in COVID-19 (dated by TCRdb to between 2020 and 2021). The library came from the immunoSEQ multiplex PCR assay. TCRdb provides this immuneACCESS table in a form limited to in-frame rearrangements. Some clones are lacking; in checked studies, under half of them reflect an unresolved V gene, and why the rest are absent is not known. Within this sample are about 160,000 clones, with roughly 80% of them counted one time only. Roughly 7% of the sample lies in the top ten. Sequenced material: peripheral blood. The receptors come from a woman aged 40 to 50 with COVID-19, enrolled during active disease.

The chain joins TRBV7-6 to TRBJ2-7, with D unresolved. CDR3 length equals 13 residues. Deletions cut 2 bases from V and 5 bases from J, with 10 bases between. In germline, CDR1 is SGHVS, CDR2 FNYEAQ. In DNA form, the CDR3 reads TGTGCCAGCAGCTTATCGCGCGAAAACGAGCAGTACTTC. It translates to CASSLSRENEQYF.

The rearrangement uses TRBV23-1 and TRBJ1-2; 7 bases align to TRBD1. TRBV23-1 belongs to the ORF category, with a function that is uncertain. Trimming removed 7 bases from V and 2 bases from J; junction bases left unmatched: 4. The CDR3 spans 13 residues. CDR3 in amino acids: CASTLGQNYGYTF. The CDR3 coding sequence is TGCGCCAGCACCCTGGGACAGAACTATGGCTACACCTTC.

This chain uses TRBV5-1 with TRBJ2-7; TRBD2 matches 12 bases. Germline V gene lookup returns CDR1 SGHRS and CDR2 YFSETQ. The CDR3 is 16 amino acids. The J segment lost 4 bases and the V segment lost 0 bases, leaving 5 bases of the junction unmatched. CDR3 sequence: CASSLVLGTSGYEQYF. CDR3 DNA sequence: TGCGCCAGCAGCTTGGTCCTCGGGACTAGCGGGTACGAGCAGTACTTC. The complete variable domain, with remaining parts taken from reference TRBV5-1 and TRBJ2-7, reads KAGVTQTPRYLIKTRGQQVTLSCSPISGHRSVSWYQQTPGQGLQFLFEYFSETQRNKGNFPGRFSGRQFSNSRSEMNVSTLELGDSALYLCASSLVLGTSGYEQYFGPGTRLTVT.

V gene TRBV30 combines with J gene TRBJ2-1; 7 nucleotides align to TRBD2. J lost 5 bases, V lost 8 bases, and 18 bases had no gene match. CDR1 GTSNPN and CDR2 SVGIG come from the germline V gene (reference sequence). The CDR3 length is 16 residues. In DNA form, the CDR3 reads TGTGCCCACAGAGTCACGGGGAGCGGGAACCACAATGAGCAGTTCTTC. It specifies CAHRVTGSGNHNEQFF.

The chain uses TRBV5-8 and TRBJ2-3; weak D call: TRBD2 (7 bases). There are 14 residues in the CDR3. V was clipped by 4 bases and J by 8 bases, with 17 bases between them. Germline V lookup: CDR1 SGHTS, CDR2 YDEGEE. CDR3 bases: TGTGCCAGCAGCCTCGAAGGGGGGGCCTCTACGCAGTATTTT. This codes for CASSLEGGASTQYF.

A few counts support this clone. The chain recombines TRBV7-8 with TRBJ2-5; no definite D call. V was cut by 4 bases and J by 4 bases, with 4 bases left in between. CDR3 length equals 11 residues. Per the germline V gene, CDR1 is SGHVS and CDR2 is FQNEAQ. CDR3: CASSSRETQYF. The CDR3, as DNA: TGTGCCAGCAGCTCGAGAGAGACCCAGTACTTC.

The chain links TRBV3-1 (or the pseudogene TRBV3-2) to TRBJ1-1; 10 bases align to TRBD1. V dropped 1 base and J dropped 11; count of bases not matched to a gene: 7. This CDR3 contains 14 residues. The germline gives CDR1 LGHDT, CDR2 YNNKEL (reference sequence). The CDR3 reads CASSQGDRGTYAFF. The CDR3 nucleotides are TGTGCCAGCAGCCAAGGGGACAGGGGTACGTATGCTTTCTTT.

V and J are TRBV18 and TRBJ2-1; TRBD2 is a possible D gene (5 bases). In germline, CDR1 is KGHSH, CDR2 LQKENI. Trimming took off 6 bases at V and 8 bases at J, with 14 bases between the two ends. The CDR3 loop spans 13 amino acids. The CDR3 DNA is TGTGCCAGCTCCTCCCGGTCGAGGGATGAGCAGTTCTTC. It codes for CASSSRSRDEQFF.

The V gene is TRBV27, the J gene TRBJ2-1; 7 bases map to TRBD2. In germline, CDR1 is MNHEY, CDR2 SMNVEV (reference sequence). V shed 6 bases and J 4 bases; nucleotides not matched to a gene: 9. The CDR3 is made up of 15 amino acids. The CDR3 reads CASRTLAEEYNEQFF. The CDR3 DNA follows: TGTGCCAGCAGGACCCTAGCGGAGGAATACAATGAGCAGTTCTTC.

The chain carries TRBV14 and TRBJ2-1, with 9 nucleotides matching TRBD2. Unmatched junction bases numbered 10, after V lost 3 bases and J lost 10 bases. CDR1 is SGHDN and CDR2 is FVKESK in the germline V gene. CDR3 length: 15 residues. CDR3 sequence (DNA): TGTGCCAGCAGCCAGGCGGGGGGGCCCCACGGGGAGCAGTTCTTC. Protein product: CASSQAGGPHGEQFF.

The gene calls are TRBV29-1 and TRBJ1-4, with 7 bases identical to TRBD1. The CDR3 extends over 12 amino acids. V lost 5 bases and J lost 9; bases outside the gene matches: 6. Germline loops: CDR1 SQVTM, CDR2 ANQGSEA. For the CDR3, the DNA is TGCAGCGTTAGGACAGGTCAGCAAAAACTGTTTTTT. Amino acid sequence: CSVRTGQQKLFF.

The chain recombines TRBV18 with TRBJ2-1, with 8 bases fitting TRBD2. With 6 bases clipped from V and 3 bases from J, the junction kept 7 bases outside the gene matches. Germline lookup yields CDR1 KGHSH and CDR2 LQKENI. The CDR3 extends over 15 amino acids. The CDR3 sequence: CASSAGLAVYNEQFF. DNA for the CDR3: TGTGCCAGCTCGGCCGGACTAGCCGTCTACAATGAGCAGTTCTTC.

The chain uses TRBV30 and TRBJ2-3; no clear D. The ends were cut back, 2 bases at V and 0 bases at J, with 12 bases in the middle. From germline, CDR1 is GTSNPN and CDR2 SVGIG (reference sequence). The CDR3 spans 15 residues. The CDR3 loop is CAWSRRQLSTDTQYF. CDR3 in DNA: TGTGCCTGGAGTCGGCGGCAGTTAAGCACAGATACGCAGTATTTT. Based on the CDR3 plus reference TRBV30 and TRBJ2-3, the full variable domain is SQTIHQWPATLVQPVGSPLSLECTVEGTSNPNLYWYRQAAGRGLQLLFYSVGIGQISSEVPQNLSASRPQDRQFILSSKKLLLSDSGFYLCAWSRRQLSTDTQYFGPGTRLTVL.

The chain joins TRBV5-5 to TRBJ1-4; 10 bases line up with TRBD1. The germline gives CDR1 SGHKS, CDR2 YYEKEE (reference sequence). This CDR3 region has 16 residues. J lost 8 bases, V lost 2 bases, and 9 bases had no gene match. The CDR3 region is CASSLPADRGHEKLFF. CDR3 nucleotides: TGTGCCAGCAGCTTACCCGCTGACAGGGGGCACGAAAAACTGTTTTTT. Supplemented by reference TRBV5-5 and TRBJ1-4, the full variable domain reads DAGVTQSPTHLIKTRGQQVTLRCSPISGHKSVSWYQQVLGQGPQFIFQYYEKEERGRGNFPDRFSARQFPNYSSELNVNALLLGDSALYLCASSLPADRGHEKLFFGSGTQLSVL.